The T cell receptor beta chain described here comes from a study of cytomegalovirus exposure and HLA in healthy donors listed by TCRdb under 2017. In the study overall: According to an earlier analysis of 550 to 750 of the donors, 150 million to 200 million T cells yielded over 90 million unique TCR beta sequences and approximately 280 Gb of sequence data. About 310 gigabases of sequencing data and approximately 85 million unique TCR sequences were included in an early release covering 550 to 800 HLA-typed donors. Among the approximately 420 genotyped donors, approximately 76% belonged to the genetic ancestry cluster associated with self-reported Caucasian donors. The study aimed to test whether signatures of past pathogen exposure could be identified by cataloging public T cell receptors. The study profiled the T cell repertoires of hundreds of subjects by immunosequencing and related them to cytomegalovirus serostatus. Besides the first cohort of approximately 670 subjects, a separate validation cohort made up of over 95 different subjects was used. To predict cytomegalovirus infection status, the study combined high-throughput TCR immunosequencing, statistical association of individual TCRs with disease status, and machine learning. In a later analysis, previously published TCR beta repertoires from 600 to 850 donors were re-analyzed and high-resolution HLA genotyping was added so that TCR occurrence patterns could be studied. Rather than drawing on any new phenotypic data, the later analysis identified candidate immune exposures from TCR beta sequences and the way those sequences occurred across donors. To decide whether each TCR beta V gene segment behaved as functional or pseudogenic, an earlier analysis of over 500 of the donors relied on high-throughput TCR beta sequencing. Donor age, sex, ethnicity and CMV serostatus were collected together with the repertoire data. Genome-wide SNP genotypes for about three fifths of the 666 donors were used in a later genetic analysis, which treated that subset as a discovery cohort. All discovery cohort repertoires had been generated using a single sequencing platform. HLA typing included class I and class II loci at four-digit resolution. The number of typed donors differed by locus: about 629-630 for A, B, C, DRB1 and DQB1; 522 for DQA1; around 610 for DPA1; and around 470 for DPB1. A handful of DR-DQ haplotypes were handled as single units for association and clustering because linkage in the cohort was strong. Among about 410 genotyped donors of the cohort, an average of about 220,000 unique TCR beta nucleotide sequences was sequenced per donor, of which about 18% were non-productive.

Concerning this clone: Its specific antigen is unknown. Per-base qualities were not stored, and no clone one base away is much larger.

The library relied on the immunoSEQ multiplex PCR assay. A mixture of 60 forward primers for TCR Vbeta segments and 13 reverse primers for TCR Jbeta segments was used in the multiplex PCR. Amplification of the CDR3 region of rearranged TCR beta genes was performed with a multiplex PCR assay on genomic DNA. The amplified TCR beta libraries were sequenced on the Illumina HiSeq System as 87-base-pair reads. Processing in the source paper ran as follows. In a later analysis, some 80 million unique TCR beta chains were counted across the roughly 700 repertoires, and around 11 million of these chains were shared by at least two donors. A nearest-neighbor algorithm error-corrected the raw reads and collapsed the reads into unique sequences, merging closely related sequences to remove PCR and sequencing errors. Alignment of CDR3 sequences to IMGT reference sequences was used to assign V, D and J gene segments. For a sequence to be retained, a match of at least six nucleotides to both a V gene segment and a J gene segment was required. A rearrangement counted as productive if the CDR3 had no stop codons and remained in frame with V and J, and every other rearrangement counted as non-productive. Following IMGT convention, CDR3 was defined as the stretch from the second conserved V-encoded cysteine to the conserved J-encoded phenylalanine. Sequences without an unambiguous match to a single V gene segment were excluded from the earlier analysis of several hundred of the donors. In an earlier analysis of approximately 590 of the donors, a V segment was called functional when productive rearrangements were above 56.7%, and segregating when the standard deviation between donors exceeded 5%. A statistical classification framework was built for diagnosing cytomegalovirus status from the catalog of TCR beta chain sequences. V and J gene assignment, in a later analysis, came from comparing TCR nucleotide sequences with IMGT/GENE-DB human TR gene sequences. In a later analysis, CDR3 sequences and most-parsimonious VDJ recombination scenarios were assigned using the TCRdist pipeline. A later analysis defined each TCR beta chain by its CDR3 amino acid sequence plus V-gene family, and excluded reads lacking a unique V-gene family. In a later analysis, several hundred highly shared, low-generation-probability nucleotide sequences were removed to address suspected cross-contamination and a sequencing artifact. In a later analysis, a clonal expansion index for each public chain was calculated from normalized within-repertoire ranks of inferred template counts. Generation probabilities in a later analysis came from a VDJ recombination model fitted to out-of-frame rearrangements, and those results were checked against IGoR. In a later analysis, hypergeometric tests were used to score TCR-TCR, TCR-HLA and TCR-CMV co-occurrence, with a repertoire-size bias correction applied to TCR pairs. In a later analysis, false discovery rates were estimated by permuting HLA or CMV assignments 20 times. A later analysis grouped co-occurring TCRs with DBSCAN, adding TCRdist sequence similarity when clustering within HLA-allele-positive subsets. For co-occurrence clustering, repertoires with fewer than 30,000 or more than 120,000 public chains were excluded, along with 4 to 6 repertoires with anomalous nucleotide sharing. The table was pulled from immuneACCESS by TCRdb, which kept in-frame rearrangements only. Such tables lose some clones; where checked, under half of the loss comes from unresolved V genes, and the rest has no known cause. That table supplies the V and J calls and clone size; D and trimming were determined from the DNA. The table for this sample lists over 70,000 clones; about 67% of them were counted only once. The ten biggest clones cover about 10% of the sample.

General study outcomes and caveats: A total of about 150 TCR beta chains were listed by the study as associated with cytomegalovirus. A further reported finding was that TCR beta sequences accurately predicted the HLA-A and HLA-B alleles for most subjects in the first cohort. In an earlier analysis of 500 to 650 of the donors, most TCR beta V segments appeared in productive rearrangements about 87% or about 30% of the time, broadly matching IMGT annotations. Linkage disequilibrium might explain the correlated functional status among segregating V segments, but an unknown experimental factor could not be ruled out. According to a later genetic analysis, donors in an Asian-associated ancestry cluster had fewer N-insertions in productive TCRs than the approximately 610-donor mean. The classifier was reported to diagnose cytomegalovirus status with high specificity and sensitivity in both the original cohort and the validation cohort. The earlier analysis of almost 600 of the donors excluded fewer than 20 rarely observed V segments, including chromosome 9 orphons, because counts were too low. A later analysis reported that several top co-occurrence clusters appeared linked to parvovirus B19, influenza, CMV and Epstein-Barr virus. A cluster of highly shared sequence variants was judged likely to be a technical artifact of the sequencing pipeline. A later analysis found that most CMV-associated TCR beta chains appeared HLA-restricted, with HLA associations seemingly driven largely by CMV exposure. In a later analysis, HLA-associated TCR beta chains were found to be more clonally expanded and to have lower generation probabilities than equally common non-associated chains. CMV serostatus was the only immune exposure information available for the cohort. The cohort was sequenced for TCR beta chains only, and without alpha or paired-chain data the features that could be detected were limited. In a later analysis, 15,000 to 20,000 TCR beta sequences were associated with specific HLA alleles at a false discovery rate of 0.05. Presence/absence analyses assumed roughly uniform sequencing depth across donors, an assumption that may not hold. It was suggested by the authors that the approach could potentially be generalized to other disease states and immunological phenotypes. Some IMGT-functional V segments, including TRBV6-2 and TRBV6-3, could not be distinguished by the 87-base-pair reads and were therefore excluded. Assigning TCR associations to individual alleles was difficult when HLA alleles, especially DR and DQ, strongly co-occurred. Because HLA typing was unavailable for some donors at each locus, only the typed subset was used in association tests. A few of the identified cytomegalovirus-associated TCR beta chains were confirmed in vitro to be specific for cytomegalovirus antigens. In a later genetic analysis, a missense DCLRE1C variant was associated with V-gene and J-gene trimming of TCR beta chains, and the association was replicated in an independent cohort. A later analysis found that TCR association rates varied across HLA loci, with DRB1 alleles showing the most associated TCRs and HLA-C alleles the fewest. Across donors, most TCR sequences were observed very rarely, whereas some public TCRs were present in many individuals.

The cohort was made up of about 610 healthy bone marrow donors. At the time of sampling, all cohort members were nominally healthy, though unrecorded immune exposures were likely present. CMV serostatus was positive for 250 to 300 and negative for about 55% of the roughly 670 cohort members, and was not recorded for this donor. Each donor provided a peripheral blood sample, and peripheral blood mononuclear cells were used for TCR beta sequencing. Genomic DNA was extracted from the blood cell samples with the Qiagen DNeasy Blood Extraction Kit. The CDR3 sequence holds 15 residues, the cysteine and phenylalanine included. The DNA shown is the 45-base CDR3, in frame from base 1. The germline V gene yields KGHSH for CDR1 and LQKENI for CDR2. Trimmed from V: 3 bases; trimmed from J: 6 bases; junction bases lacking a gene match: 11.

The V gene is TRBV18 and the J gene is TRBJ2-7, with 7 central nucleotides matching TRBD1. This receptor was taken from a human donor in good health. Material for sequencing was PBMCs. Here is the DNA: TGTGCCAGCTCACCGCGGCAGGGGGATTCTGGCGAGCAGTACTTC. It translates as CASSPRQGDSGEQYF.